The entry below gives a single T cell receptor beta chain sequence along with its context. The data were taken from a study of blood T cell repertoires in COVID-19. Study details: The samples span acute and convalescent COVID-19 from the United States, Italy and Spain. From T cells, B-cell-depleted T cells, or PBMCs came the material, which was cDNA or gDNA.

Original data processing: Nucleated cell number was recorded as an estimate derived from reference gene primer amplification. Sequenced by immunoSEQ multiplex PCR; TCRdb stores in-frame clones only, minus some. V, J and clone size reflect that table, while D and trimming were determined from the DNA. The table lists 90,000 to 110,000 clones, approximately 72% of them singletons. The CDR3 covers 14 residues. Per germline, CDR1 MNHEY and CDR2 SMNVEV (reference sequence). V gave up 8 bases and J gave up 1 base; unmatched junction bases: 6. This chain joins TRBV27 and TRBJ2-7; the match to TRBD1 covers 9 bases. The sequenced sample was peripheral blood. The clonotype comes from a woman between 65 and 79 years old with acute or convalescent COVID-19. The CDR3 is CASQRDRASYEQYF. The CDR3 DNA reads TGTGCCAGCCAACGGGACAGGGCATCCTACGAGCAGTACTTC.